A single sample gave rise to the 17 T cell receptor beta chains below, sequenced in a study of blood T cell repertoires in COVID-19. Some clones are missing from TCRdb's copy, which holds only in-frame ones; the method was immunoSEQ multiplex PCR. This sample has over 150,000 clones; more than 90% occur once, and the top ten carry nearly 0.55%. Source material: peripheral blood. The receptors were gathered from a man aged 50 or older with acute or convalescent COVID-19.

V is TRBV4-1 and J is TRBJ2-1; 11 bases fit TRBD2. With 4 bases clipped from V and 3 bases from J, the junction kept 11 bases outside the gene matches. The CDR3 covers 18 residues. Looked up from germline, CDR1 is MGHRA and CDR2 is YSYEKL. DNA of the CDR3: TGCGCCAGCAGCCCAAGGCGTTTACTAGCGGGAGACTACAATGAGCAGTTCTTC. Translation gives CASSPRRLLAGDYNEQFF.

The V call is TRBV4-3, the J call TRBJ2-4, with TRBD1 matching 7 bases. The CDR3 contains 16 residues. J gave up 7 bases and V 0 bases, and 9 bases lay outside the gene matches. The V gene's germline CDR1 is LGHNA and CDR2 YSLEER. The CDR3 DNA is TGCGCCAGCAGCCAAGATGGTTGGACAGGCCGGAACATTCAGTACTTC. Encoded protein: CASSQDGWTGRNIQYF.

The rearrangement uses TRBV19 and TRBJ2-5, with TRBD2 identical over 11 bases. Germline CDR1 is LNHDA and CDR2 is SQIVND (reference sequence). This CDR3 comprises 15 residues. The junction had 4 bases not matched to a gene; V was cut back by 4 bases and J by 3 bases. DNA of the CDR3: TGTGCCAGTAGTACGGGGACTAGCGGAAAAGAGACCCAGTACTTC. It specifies CASSTGTSGKETQYF.

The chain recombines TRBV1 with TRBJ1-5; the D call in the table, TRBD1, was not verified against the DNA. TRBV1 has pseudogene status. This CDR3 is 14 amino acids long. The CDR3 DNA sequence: TGCACCAGCAAGCTCATACAGAGCAATCAGCCCCAGCATTTT. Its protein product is CTSKLIQSNQPQHF.

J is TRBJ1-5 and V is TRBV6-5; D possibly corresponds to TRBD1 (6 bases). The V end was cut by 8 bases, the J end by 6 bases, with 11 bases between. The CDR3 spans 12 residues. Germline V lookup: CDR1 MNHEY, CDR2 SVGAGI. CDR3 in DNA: TGTGCCAGCGGGGGAGGGGGTCAGCCCCAGCATTTT. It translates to CASGGGGQPQHF.

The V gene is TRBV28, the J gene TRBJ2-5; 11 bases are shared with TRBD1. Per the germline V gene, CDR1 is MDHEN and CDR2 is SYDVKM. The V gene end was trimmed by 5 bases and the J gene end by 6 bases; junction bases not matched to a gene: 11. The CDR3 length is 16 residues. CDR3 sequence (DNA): TGTGCCAGCAGTCTCACCGGGACAGGGGGGTCCAAGACCCAGTACTTC. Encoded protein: CASSLTGTGGSKTQYF.

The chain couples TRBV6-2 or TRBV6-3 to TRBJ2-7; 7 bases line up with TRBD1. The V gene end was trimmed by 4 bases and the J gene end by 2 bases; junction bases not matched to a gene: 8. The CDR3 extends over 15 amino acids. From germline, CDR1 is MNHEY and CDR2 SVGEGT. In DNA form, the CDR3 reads TGTGCCAGCAGTTCCCACCGGACAGGAGCCTACGAGCAGTACTTC. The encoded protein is CASSSHRTGAYEQYF.

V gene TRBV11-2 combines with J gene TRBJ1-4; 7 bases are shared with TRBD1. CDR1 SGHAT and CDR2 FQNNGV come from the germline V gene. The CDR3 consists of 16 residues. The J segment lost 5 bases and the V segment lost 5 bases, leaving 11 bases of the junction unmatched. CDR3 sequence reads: CASSPMRATGNEKLFF. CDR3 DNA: TGTGCCAGCAGCCCCATGAGGGCGACAGGGAATGAAAAACTGTTTTTT.

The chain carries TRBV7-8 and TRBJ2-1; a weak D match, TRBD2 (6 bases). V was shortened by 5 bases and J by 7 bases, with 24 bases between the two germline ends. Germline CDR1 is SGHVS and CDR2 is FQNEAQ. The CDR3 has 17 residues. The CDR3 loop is CASSHGLTAPRRNEQFF. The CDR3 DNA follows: TGTGCCAGCAGCCACGGACTAACGGCCCCGAGAAGGAATGAGCAGTTCTTC.

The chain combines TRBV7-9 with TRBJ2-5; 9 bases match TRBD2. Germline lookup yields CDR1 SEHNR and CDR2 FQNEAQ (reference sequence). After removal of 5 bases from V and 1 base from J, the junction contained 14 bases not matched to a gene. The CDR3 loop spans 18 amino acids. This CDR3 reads CASSPAWRLAGIQETQYF. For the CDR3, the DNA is TGTGCCAGCAGCCCCGCGTGGAGGCTAGCGGGGATCCAAGAGACCCAGTACTTC. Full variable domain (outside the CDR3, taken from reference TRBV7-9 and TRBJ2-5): DTGVSQNPRHKITKRGQNVTFRCDPISEHNRLYWYRQTLGQGPEFLTYFQNEAQLEKSRLLSDRFSAERPKGSFSTLEIQRTEQGDSAMYLCASSPAWRLAGIQETQYFGPGTRLLVL.

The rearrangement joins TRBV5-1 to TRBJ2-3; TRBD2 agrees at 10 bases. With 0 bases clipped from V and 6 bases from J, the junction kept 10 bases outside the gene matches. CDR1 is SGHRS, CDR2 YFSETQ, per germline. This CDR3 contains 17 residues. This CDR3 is CASSLDASGGVGDTQYF. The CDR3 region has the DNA TGCGCCAGCAGCTTGGACGCTAGCGGGGGAGTGGGGGATACGCAGTATTTT.

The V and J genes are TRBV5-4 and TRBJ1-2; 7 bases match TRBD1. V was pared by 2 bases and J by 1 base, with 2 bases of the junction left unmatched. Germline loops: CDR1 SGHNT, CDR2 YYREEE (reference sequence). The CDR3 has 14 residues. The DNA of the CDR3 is TGTGCCAGCAGCTTCGGACAGGTTAACTATGGCTACACCTTC. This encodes CASSFGQVNYGYTF.

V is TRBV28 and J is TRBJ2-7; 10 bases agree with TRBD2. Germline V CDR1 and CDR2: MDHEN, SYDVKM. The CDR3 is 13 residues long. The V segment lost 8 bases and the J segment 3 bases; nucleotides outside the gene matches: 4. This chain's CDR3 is CASRGTSDYEQYF. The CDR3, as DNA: TGTGCCAGCCGTGGGACTAGCGACTACGAGCAGTACTTC.

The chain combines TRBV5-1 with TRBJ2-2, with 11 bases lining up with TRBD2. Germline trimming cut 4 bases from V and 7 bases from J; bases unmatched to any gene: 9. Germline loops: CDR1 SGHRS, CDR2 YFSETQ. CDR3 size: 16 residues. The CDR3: CASSRGTSGPIGELFF. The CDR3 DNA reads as TGCGCCAGCAGCCGCGGGACTAGCGGCCCTATCGGGGAGCTGTTTTTT.

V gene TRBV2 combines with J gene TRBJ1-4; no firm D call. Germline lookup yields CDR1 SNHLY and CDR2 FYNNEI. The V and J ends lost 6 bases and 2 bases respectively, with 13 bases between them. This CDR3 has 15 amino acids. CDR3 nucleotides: TGTGCCAGCAGAGACTCCGCAACTACTAATGAAAAACTGTTTTTT. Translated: CASRDSATTNEKLFF.

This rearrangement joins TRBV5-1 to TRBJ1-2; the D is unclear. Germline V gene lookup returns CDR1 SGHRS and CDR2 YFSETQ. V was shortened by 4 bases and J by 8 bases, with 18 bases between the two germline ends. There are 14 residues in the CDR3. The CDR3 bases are TGCGCCAGCAGCCTAGGATGGACGGAGGGAGGCTACACCTTC. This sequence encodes CASSLGWTEGGYTF. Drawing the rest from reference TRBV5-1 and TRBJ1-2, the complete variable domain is KAGVTQTPRYLIKTRGQQVTLSCSPISGHRSVSWYQQTPGQGLQFLFEYFSETQRNKGNFPGRFSGRQFSNSRSEMNVSTLELGDSALYLCASSLGWTEGGYTFGSGTRLTVV.

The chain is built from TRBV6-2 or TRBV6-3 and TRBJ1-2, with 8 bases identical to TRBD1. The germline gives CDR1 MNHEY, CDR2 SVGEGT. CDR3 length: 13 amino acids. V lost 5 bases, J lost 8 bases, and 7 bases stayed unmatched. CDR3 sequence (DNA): TGTGCCAGCAGTCCCGACAGGGGCCTCGGCTACACCTTC. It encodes CASSPDRGLGYTF.